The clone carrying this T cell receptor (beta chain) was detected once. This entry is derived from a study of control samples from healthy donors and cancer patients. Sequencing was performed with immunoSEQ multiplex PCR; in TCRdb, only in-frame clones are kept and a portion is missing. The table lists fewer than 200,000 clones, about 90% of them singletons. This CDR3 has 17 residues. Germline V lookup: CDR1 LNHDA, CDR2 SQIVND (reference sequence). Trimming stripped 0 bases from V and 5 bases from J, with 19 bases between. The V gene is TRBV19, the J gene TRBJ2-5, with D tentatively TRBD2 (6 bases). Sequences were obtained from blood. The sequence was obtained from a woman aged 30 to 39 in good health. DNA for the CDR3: TGTGCCAGTAGTATAGAGGAGGGGAGCAGGCCAAGGGAGACCCAGTACTTC. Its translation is CASSIEEGSRPRETQYF.